These 3 T cell receptor beta chains share one sample of origin, sequenced in a study of shared clonotypes between healthy human individuals. Data came from immunoSEQ multiplex PCR; TCRdb stores just in-frame clones and leaves some out. The repertoire consists of some 1.4 million clones, with about 96% occurring once and the leading ten covering roughly 1.2%. The sample consisted of naive CD4+ T cells sorted from blood. Regarding subset: CD45RA+ positively selected. All receptors come from a man younger than 45 in good health.

V is TRBV7-2 and J is TRBJ2-7; 8 positions agree with TRBD1. Per the germline V gene, CDR1 is SGHTA and CDR2 is FQGNSA. V was pared by 3 bases and J by 6 bases, with 13 bases of the junction left unmatched. The CDR3 extends over 16 amino acids. CDR3 residues: CASSLVEKTGAPEQYF. The CDR3 DNA reads TGTGCCAGCAGCTTGGTGGAGAAGACAGGGGCCCCCGAGCAGTACTTC.

The rearrangement joins TRBV5-6 to TRBJ2-7, with 9 bases lining up with TRBD2. The CDR3 spans 14 residues. From germline, CDR1 is SGHDT and CDR2 YYEEEE. V trimming: 6 bases; J trimming: 7 bases; junction bases outside the gene matches: 11. CDR3 nucleotides: TGTGCCAGCACTGTACGGCGGGAGGGCCTAGAGCAGTACTTC. This codes for CASTVRREGLEQYF.

This chain connects TRBV7-2 to TRBJ1-2, with 7 positions matching TRBD1. Germline lookup yields CDR1 SGHTA and CDR2 FQGNSA. J was trimmed by 6 bases and V by 3 bases; bases with no gene match: 10. CDR3 length: 15 residues. CDR3 region: CASSFRQGYMDGYTF. CDR3 coding DNA: TGTGCCAGCAGCTTCCGACAGGGTTACATGGATGGCTACACCTTC.